Listed below are T cell receptor beta chains from one sample, sequenced in a study of cytomegalovirus exposure and HLA in healthy donors. Measured with immunoSEQ multiplex PCR; TCRdb has only the in-frame clones, and not every one. The repertoire holds 73,000 or so clones, with around three quarters as singletons. The sequencing input was PBMCs. The receptors derive from a man aged 50 to 60 in good health and CMV-seronegative. The conserved cysteine and the conserved F or W are not part of the CDR3 here. A D gene is named only where the DNA matches it firmly. A row's size may be missing; if present it is once, few, many or a size class.

.	TRBV10-2	TRBJ1-5	.	ASSESLGGGQPQH
.	TRBV30	TRBJ1-2	TRBD1	AWSDRGRKGYT
.	TRBV5-1	TRBJ1-4	TRBD1	ASSPDRGYEKLF
.	TRBV6-4	TRBJ2-1	TRBD2	ASSTSTSGGAREQF
.	TRBV6-9	TRBJ2-7	TRBD2	ASSSGGEYEQY
few	TRBV19	TRBJ1-1	.	ASILRGMNTEAF
.	TRBV9	TRBJ2-7	TRBD1	ASSVRAGTGIHEQY
.	TRBV5-4	TRBJ2-3	.	ASSLRSTDTQY
.	TRBV9	TRBJ2-7	.	ASSVSGDTYEQY
once	TRBV7-9	TRBJ2-5	.	ASSQYQETQY
.	TRBV9	TRBJ2-2	.	ASSGGTGELF
.	TRBV5-1	TRBJ2-2	TRBD2	ASSSGLAVNTGELF
once	TRBV7-2	TRBJ2-7	TRBD1	ASSLGQGAYEQY
once	TRBV7-6	TRBJ2-1	.	ASSLGTWGLAGKNEQF
.	TRBV6-5	TRBJ1-1	.	ASSRNTEAF